The clone carrying this T cell receptor (beta chain) was observed many times. These data are taken from a study of T-cell reconstitution after alpha-beta-depleted transplantation in children. The ends were cut back, 2 bases at V and 4 bases at J, with 12 bases in the middle. CDR3 length equals 14 residues. Germline V lookup: CDR1 SGHDT, CDR2 YYEEEE. Unique molecular identifiers were incorporated when the TCRbeta library was constructed. TCRdb redid the calling of the PCR reads with MiXCR, one entry per CDR3 protein. The data hold about 120,000 distinct CDR3 sequences, with 10% observed a single time. The input for sequencing was PBMCs from the stem cell graft donor, taken from the stem cell graft. This chain uses TRBV5-6 with TRBJ1-2, with a weak D call TRBD1 (5 bases). The origin of this receptor is a human donor who donated a stem cell graft to a child with acute lymphoblastic leukemia. DNA for the CDR3: TGTGCCAGCAGCTTTGGGCAGGGTCTCTATGGCTACACCTTC. It encodes CASSFGQGLYGYTF.